Below, 30 T cell receptor beta chains from the same sample are listed, as sequenced in a study of cytomegalovirus exposure and HLA in healthy donors. PCR employed 60 Vbeta and 13 Jbeta primers. TCRdb's copy holds only in-frame clones and misses some; the assay was immunoSEQ multiplex PCR. In the table there are around 140,000 clones, approximately 64% of which are singletons. Material for sequencing was PBMCs. These receptors originate from a woman between 40 and 50 years old in good health and CMV-seronegative.

The J gene is TRBJ1-4, the V gene TRBV9; 9 bases match TRBD1. V lost 4 bases and J lost 8; bases outside the gene matches: 3. Looked up from germline, CDR1 is SGDLS and CDR2 is YYNGEE. This CDR3 region has 13 residues. The CDR3, as DNA: TGTGCCAGCAGCAGGGACAGGGACGAAAAACTGTTTTTT. Translated, it gives CASSRDRDEKLFF. Full variable domain (outside the CDR3, taken from reference TRBV9 and TRBJ1-4): DSGVTQTPKHLITATGQRVTLRCSPRSGDLSVYWYQQSLDQGLQFLIQYYNGEERAKGNILERFSAQQFPDLHSELNLSSLELGDSALYFCASSRDRDEKLFFGSGTQLSVL.

This rearrangement joins TRBV27 to TRBJ1-2; D not resolved. This CDR3 region has 13 residues. Trimming removed 4 bases from V and 5 bases from J, with 11 bases in between. Per germline, CDR1 MNHEY and CDR2 SMNVEV (reference sequence). The CDR3 is CASSSSGKYGYTF. CDR3 nucleotide sequence: TGTGCCAGCAGTTCATCCGGGAAATATGGCTACACCTTC.

The chain recombines TRBV29-1 with TRBJ1-2; 9 bases are shared with TRBD1. From germline, CDR1 is SQVTM and CDR2 ANQGSEA. CDR3 length: 15 amino acids. The V and J ends lost 0 bases and 5 bases, in that order; junction bases with no gene match: 7. CDR3 DNA: TGCAGCGTTGAAGACCAGGCGACAGGGGGGTATGGCTACACCTTC. This gives the protein CSVEDQATGGYGYTF. The whole variable domain, remainder taken from reference TRBV29-1 and TRBJ1-2, is SAVISQKPSRDICQRGTSLTIQCQVDSQVTMMFWYRQQPGQSLTLIATANQGSEATYESGFVIDKFPISRPNLTFSTLTVSNMSPEDSSIYLCSVEDQATGGYGYTFGSGTRLTVV.

This clone was detected only a few times. J is TRBJ2-1 and V is TRBV5-1; TRBD2 matches at 10 bases. The J segment lost 6 bases and the V segment lost 3 bases, leaving 9 bases of the junction unmatched. Germline-derived CDR1 and CDR2 are SGHRS and YFSETQ. This CDR3 comprises 16 residues. This CDR3 reads CASSSGLAAPSNEQFF. In nucleotides, the CDR3 is TGCGCCAGCAGCTCCGGACTAGCGGCCCCCTCCAATGAGCAGTTCTTC.

This clone was seen a handful of times. The chain uses TRBV7-9 and TRBJ2-1, with D maybe TRBD2 (7 bases). Germline V gene lookup returns CDR1 SEHNR and CDR2 FQNEAQ (reference sequence). The CDR3 extends over 12 amino acids. V dropped 5 bases and J dropped 12 bases, with 14 bases sitting between them. The CDR3 coding sequence is TGTGCCAGCAGCCCCGGGGGGCAGGGGCAGTTCTTC. It codes for CASSPGGQGQFF.

The CDR3 region is CASEQGAAGNTIYF. CDR3 nucleotides: TGTGCCAGCGAACAGGGGGCAGCTGGAAACACCATATATTTT. This sequence joins TRBV6-6 and TRBJ1-3, with 9 bases identical to TRBD1. The trim removed 8 bases at V and 2 bases at J, leaving 4 bases unmatched. The length of the CDR3 is 14 residues. Germline lookup yields CDR1 MNHNY and CDR2 SVGAGI (reference sequence).

The CDR3 region is CASSLATGAYEQYF. CDR3 nucleotide sequence: TGTGCCAGCAGCTTAGCGACAGGGGCCTACGAGCAGTACTTC. The chain is built from TRBV7-9 and TRBJ2-7; 8 nucleotides agree with TRBD1. This CDR3 has 14 amino acids. The trim removed 0 bases at V and 2 bases at J, leaving 0 bases unmatched. Germline V lookup: CDR1 SEHNR, CDR2 FQNEAQ (reference sequence).

This clone was seen a handful of times. This rearrangement joins TRBV6-1 to TRBJ2-7; D not resolved. Germline assignment: CDR1 MNHNS and CDR2 SASEGT. Trimming pared 4 bases from V and 2 bases from J, leaving 12 bases between. The CDR3 length is 14 residues. The CDR3 is CASSGAIPAYEQYF. The CDR3 DNA sequence: TGTGCCAGCAGTGGAGCAATCCCGGCCTACGAGCAGTACTTC.

In this sample, this clone turned up a few times. This chain links TRBV9 with TRBJ1-1; 7 nucleotides agree with TRBD1. Germline V gives CDR1 SGDLS, CDR2 YYNGEE. The CDR3 covers 13 residues. The J segment lost 6 bases and the V segment lost 3 bases, leaving 5 bases of the junction unmatched. CDR3 loop: CASSGVTGSEAFF. CDR3 bases: TGTGCCAGCAGCGGGGTGACAGGGTCTGAAGCTTTCTTT.

This chain connects TRBV30 to TRBJ1-4; D is ambiguous. Germline CDR1 reads GTSNPN; CDR2 reads SVGIG (reference sequence). The germline V and J ends were trimmed by 0 bases and 0 bases, with 8 bases remaining between them. This CDR3 is 15 amino acids long. The CDR3 spells CAWSVDWATNEKLFF. CDR3 in DNA: TGTGCCTGGAGTGTAGACTGGGCAACTAATGAAAAACTGTTTTTT.

This chain joins TRBV30 and TRBJ1-2, with TRBD1 matching over 7 bases. V was clipped by 5 bases and J by 2 bases; unmatched bases: 5. The CDR3 spans 13 residues. The germline CDR1 and CDR2 sequences are GTSNPN and SVGIG (reference sequence). CDR3 sequence reads: CAWGEGQNYGYTF. In nucleotides, the CDR3 is TGTGCCTGGGGTGAGGGACAGAACTATGGCTACACCTTC.

This clone turned up a few times. This chain's CDR3 is CASCRGLSTDTQYF. The DNA of the CDR3 is TGCGCCAGCTGCAGGGGGCTATCCACAGATACGCAGTATTTT. The rearrangement links TRBV10-2 to TRBJ2-3, with TRBD1 matching over 8 bases. Germline CDR1 reads WSHSY; CDR2 reads SAAADI. The CDR3 consists of 14 residues. V shed 8 bases and J 2 bases; nucleotides not matched to a gene: 6.

V usage is TRBV5-1 and J usage is TRBJ2-3; 8 nucleotides agree with TRBD2. The ends lost 2 bases at V and 0 bases at J; junction bases unmatched: 5. This CDR3 is 16 amino acids long. Germline V gene data show CDR1 as SGHRS and CDR2 as YFSETQ. The CDR3 spells CASSLAGAPSTDTQYF. In DNA, the CDR3 is TGCGCCAGCAGCTTAGCGGGGGCTCCTAGCACAGATACGCAGTATTTT. Supplemented by reference TRBV5-1 and TRBJ2-3, the full variable domain reads KAGVTQTPRYLIKTRGQQVTLSCSPISGHRSVSWYQQTPGQGLQFLFEYFSETQRNKGNFPGRFSGRQFSNSRSEMNVSTLELGDSALYLCASSLAGAPSTDTQYFGPGTRLTVL.

CDR3 region: CASSPPSGTARTEAFF. CDR3 coding DNA: TGTGCCAGCAGCCCCCCCTCCGGGACAGCGAGAACTGAAGCTTTCTTT. The chain employs TRBV28 and TRBJ1-1; 7 nucleotides agree with TRBD1. CDR1 and CDR2 from the germline V gene are MDHEN and SYDVKM. The length of the CDR3 is 16 residues. V shed 6 bases and J 5 bases; nucleotides not matched to a gene: 15.

The J gene is TRBJ2-3, the V gene TRBV7-3; 10 bases fit TRBD2. The CDR3 has 17 residues. Germline assignment: CDR1 SGHTA and CDR2 FQGTGA. J was trimmed by 6 bases and V by 4 bases; bases with no gene match: 13. The DNA for the CDR3 is TGTGCCAGCAGCTGGGGCTTAGCGGGGGGCATCCCCGATACGCAGTATTTT. Amino acid sequence: CASSWGLAGGIPDTQYF.

V gene TRBV28 combines with J gene TRBJ2-7, with D perhaps TRBD1 (5 bases). CDR1 and CDR2 (germline): MDHEN, SYDVKM. CDR3 length: 16 residues. V dropped 4 bases and J dropped 0 bases, with 16 bases sitting between them. The CDR3: CASSYPLTARSYEQYF. CDR3 coding DNA: TGTGCCAGCAGTTACCCCCTGACAGCCCGCTCCTACGAGCAGTACTTC. Filled out from reference TRBV28 and TRBJ2-7, the complete variable domain reads DVKVTQSSRYLVKRTGEKVFLECVQDMDHENMFWYRQDPGLGLRLIYFSYDVKMKEKGDIPEGYSVSREKKERFSLILESASTNQTSMYLCASSYPLTARSYEQYFGPGTRLTVT.

Written as DNA, the CDR3 is TGTGCCAGCAGGAAGCGGGCCGATCTCAATGAGCAGTTCTTC. Encoded protein: CASRKRADLNEQFF. This chain connects TRBV27 to TRBJ2-1; tentative D call: TRBD2 (6 bases). Germline V CDR1 and CDR2: MNHEY, SMNVEV (reference sequence). Trimming removed 6 bases at V and 6 bases at J, with 15 bases between. The CDR3 consists of 14 residues.

CDR3 coding DNA: TGTGCCATCCGACTTTCGGAGGTCTATGGCTACACCTTC. This codes for CAIRLSEVYGYTF. The chain has TRBV10-3 and TRBJ1-2, with no clear D. The CDR3 runs to 13 residues. V was pared by 8 bases and J by 4 bases, with 14 bases between. The V gene's germline CDR1 is ENHRY and CDR2 SYGVKD.

V and J are TRBV9 and TRBJ2-3; 8 nucleotides align to TRBD1. Germline CDR1 and CDR2: SGDLS and YYNGEE. V dropped 0 bases and J dropped 4; count of bases not matched to a gene: 4. The CDR3 runs to 15 residues. CDR3 loop: CASSVAPQGADTQYF. The CDR3 region has the DNA TGTGCCAGCAGCGTAGCCCCACAGGGGGCAGATACGCAGTATTTT. Based on the CDR3 plus reference TRBV9 and TRBJ2-3, the full variable domain is DSGVTQTPKHLITATGQRVTLRCSPRSGDLSVYWYQQSLDQGLQFLIQYYNGEERAKGNILERFSAQQFPDLHSELNLSSLELGDSALYFCASSVAPQGADTQYFGPGTRLTVL.

This rearrangement joins TRBV5-4 to TRBJ1-3; a possible D gene is TRBD1 (5 bases). The CDR3 covers 13 residues. The germline V and J ends were trimmed by 1 base and 8 bases, with 10 bases remaining between them. CDR1 and CDR2 from the germline V gene are SGHNT and YYREEE (reference sequence). The chain's CDR3 is CASSLSGGDTIYF. The CDR3 nucleotides are TGTGCCAGCAGCTTGTCCGGGGGAGACACCATATATTTT. Filled out from reference TRBV5-4 and TRBJ1-3, the complete variable domain reads ETGVTQSPTHLIKTRGQQVTLRCSSQSGHNTVSWYQQALGQGPQFIFQYYREEENGRGNFPPRFSGLQFPNYSSELNVNALELDDSALYLCASSLSGGDTIYFGEGSWLTVV.

The chain employs TRBV27 and TRBJ2-2; tentatively, D is TRBD2 (5 bases). V was cut by 0 bases and J by 3 bases, with 11 bases left in between. Germline V CDR1 and CDR2: MNHEY, SMNVEV (reference sequence). CDR3 length: 16 amino acids. The CDR3 DNA reads as TGTGCCAGCAGTTTATCGGGAGACCCTGACACCGGGGAGCTGTTTTTT. This codes for CASSLSGDPDTGELFF.

This chain joins TRBV4-3 and TRBJ1-6, with D possibly TRBD1 on 5 matching bases. CDR3 length: 17 residues. Trimming left V 1 base short and J 8 bases short, with 18 bases between. Germline-derived CDR1 and CDR2 are LGHNA and YSLEER. The CDR3 DNA is TGCGCCAGCAGCCAAGTTATTCCGGGGGTAGAAGATTCACCCCTCCACTTT. Encoded protein: CASSQVIPGVEDSPLHF.

The chain couples TRBV30 to TRBJ1-1; a possible D gene is TRBD1 (6 bases). Trimming cost V 4 bases and J 4 bases, with 22 bases left between them. The CDR3 length is 16 residues. The V gene's germline CDR1 is GTSNPN and CDR2 SVGIG (reference sequence). The CDR3 DNA reads as TGTGCCTGGACCCTCAAAAGGGGGGGCCGGAGCACTGAAGCTTTCTTT. This encodes CAWTLKRGGRSTEAFF.

This clone has only a few counts. The chain links TRBV4-3 to TRBJ2-1; 10 bases match TRBD1. This CDR3 has 16 residues. After removal of 4 bases from V and 4 bases from J, the junction contained 7 bases not matched to a gene. Germline V CDR1 and CDR2: LGHNA, YSLEER. CDR3 residues: CASSRTGGGRYNEQFF. The CDR3 coding sequence is TGCGCCAGCAGCCGGACAGGGGGGGGGCGGTACAATGAGCAGTTCTTC.

This chain connects TRBV6-1 to TRBJ1-1; maybe TRBD1 (5 bases). Trimming removed 6 bases from V and 9 bases from J, with 14 bases in between. The CDR3 is made up of 12 amino acids. CDR1 MNHNS and CDR2 SASEGT come from the germline V gene. The CDR3 region is CASSQGSPQAFF. The CDR3 DNA follows: TGTGCCAGCAGCCAGGGCAGCCCGCAAGCTTTCTTT.

The gene calls are TRBV7-3 and TRBJ2-1; 10 bases line up with TRBD2. After removal of 5 bases from V and 15 bases from J, the junction contained 13 bases not matched to a gene. CDR1 and CDR2 from the germline V gene are SGHTA and FQGTGA. The CDR3 sequence is 14 residues long. CDR3 residues: CASSLSRTSGKLFF. The CDR3 DNA reads TGTGCCAGCAGCCTTAGTAGGACTAGCGGCAAGCTGTTCTTC.

The chain is built from TRBV5-1 and TRBJ2-7; D is perhaps TRBD1 (6 bases). The CDR3 runs to 14 residues. V was pared by 2 bases and J by 4 bases, with 13 bases between. Germline values: CDR1 SGHRS, CDR2 YFSETQ. The DNA for the CDR3 is TGCGCCAGCAGCTTAACCCTAGGGGGTTACGAGCAGTACTTC. It translates to CASSLTLGGYEQYF.

The chain combines TRBV9 with TRBJ1-6, with D uncertain. CDR1 and CDR2 from the germline V gene are SGDLS and YYNGEE. V was pared by 0 bases and J by 13 bases, with 11 bases between. The CDR3 contains 13 residues. CDR3 loop: CASSVGPREPLHF. CDR3 in DNA: TGTGCCAGCAGCGTAGGCCCCCGCGAGCCCCTCCACTTT.

This clone is medium-sized (0.01 to 0.1%) in the sample. The rearrangement uses TRBV7-6 and TRBJ2-2; 13 positions match TRBD2. Germline V CDR1 and CDR2: SGHVS, FNYEAQ. The CDR3 is 18 residues long. The trim removed 6 bases at V and 3 bases at J, leaving 10 bases unmatched. The CDR3 DNA sequence: TGTGCCAGCAGATCCGGGACTAGCGGGGTAGCGCACACCGGGGAGCTGTTTTTT. Translating gives CASRSGTSGVAHTGELFF.

The rearrangement joins TRBV6-1 to TRBJ1-2, with 8 nucleotides matching TRBD1. With 6 bases clipped from V and 4 bases from J, the junction kept 7 bases outside the gene matches. The length of the CDR3 is 14 residues. Germline assignment: CDR1 MNHNS and CDR2 SASEGT. The CDR3 DNA reads TGTGCCAGCAGACCTACAGACAGGGGCTATGGCTACACCTTC. It yields the protein CASRPTDRGYGYTF.